A single sample is the source of the 6 T cell receptor beta chains below, sequenced in a study of blood T cell repertoires in COVID-19 (dated by TCRdb to about 2020). The receptor library was made with the immunoSEQ multiplex PCR assay. TCRdb provides this immuneACCESS table in a form limited to in-frame rearrangements. Some clones are lacking; in checked studies, under half of them reflect an unresolved V gene, and why the rest are absent is not known. This sample lists over 130,000 clones; about 79% were detected once. The ten most abundant clones make up 2.5% to 3.5% of the sample. The material sequenced was PBMCs or T cells enriched from blood (not recorded which). The receptors derive from a woman aged 50 to 60 who had recovered from COVID-19.

This rearrangement joins TRBV5-1 to TRBJ2-5; 7 bases are shared with TRBD1. Germline values: CDR1 SGHRS, CDR2 YFSETQ. V lost 5 bases and J lost 0; bases outside the gene matches: 7. This CDR3 comprises 15 residues. DNA of the CDR3: TGCGCCAGCAGGTTCTCAGGGGGAGACCAAGAGACCCAGTACTTC. Translation: CASRFSGGDQETQYF.

This clone was counted ten times or more. The CDR3 DNA reads TGCGCCAGCAGTGAGTCGTCCCTACTAGCGGGGGAAGAGACCCAGTACTTC. Protein product: CASSESSLLAGEETQYF. The genes are TRBV10-1 and TRBJ2-5; 11 nucleotides agree with TRBD2. Germline CDR1 WNHNN, CDR2 SYGVQD (reference sequence). J gave up 3 bases and V 0 bases, and 6 bases lay outside the gene matches. The CDR3 has 17 amino acids.

A single count supports this clone. The CDR3 sequence is CATSDSGLLDTQYF. The CDR3 DNA is TGTGCCACCAGTGACTCGGGACTGTTGGATACGCAGTATTTT. The genes are TRBV24-1 and TRBJ2-3; maybe TRBD2 (6 bases). The CDR3 consists of 14 residues. The V and J ends lost 4 bases and 6 bases respectively, with 13 bases between them. Germline V gene lookup returns CDR1 KGHDR and CDR2 SFDVKD.

The V and J genes are TRBV28 and TRBJ1-4; TRBD1 matches at 7 bases. Germline trimming cut 4 bases from V and 8 bases from J; bases unmatched to any gene: 4. The germline V gene has CDR1 MDHEN and CDR2 SYDVKM. The CDR3 covers 13 residues. The DNA of the CDR3 is TGTGCCAGCAGTTCACAGGGGAGGGAAAAACTGTTTTTT. Amino acid sequence: CASSSQGREKLFF.

The chain carries TRBV6-5 and TRBJ1-1; TRBD1 is a possible D gene (5 bases). The CDR3 spans 16 residues. Trimming cost V 0 bases and J 5 bases, with 16 bases left between them. Germline V gives CDR1 MNHEY, CDR2 SVGAGI. In nucleotides, the CDR3 is TGTGCCAGCAGTTACTCGATGTGGGGGGTCGGGACTGAAGCTTTCTTT. This sequence encodes CASSYSMWGVGTEAFF.

This clone was seen just once. As DNA, the CDR3 is TGTGCCAGCAGCCAAGGACAGCCCAATCAGCCCCAGCATTTT. Its protein is CASSQGQPNQPQHF. This rearrangement joins TRBV3-1 (or the pseudogene TRBV3-2) to TRBJ1-5, with D tentatively TRBD1 (5 bases). The germline V gene has CDR1 LGHDT and CDR2 YNNKEL (reference sequence). Trimming removed 1 base at V and 3 bases at J, with 7 bases between. This CDR3 has 14 residues.